The entry below describes one TCR beta chain. Antigen specificity is unknown. This sample is drawn from a study of T cell responses to AZD1222 COVID-19 vaccine. Study-wide background: The study pooled second doses at about 4 or about 12 weeks. Study-wide results and caveats: The breadth and depth of Spike-specific TCRs increased once two AZD1222 doses had been given. Repertoire collection took place solely once the T cell response had peaked. Most donors were white British and more were female, and clonal diversity was possibly underestimated.

CDR1 is SGHAT and CDR2 is FQNNGV in the germline V gene. Trimming cost V 3 bases and J 5 bases; bases outside gene matches: 4. The length of the CDR3 is 15 residues. Sequenced by immunoSEQ multiplex PCR; TCRdb stores in-frame clones only, minus some. The data hold about 120,000 clones, with approximately 85% observed a single time. The sequence was collected from an adult in good health. The material was peripheral blood, obtained on day 0 of AZD1222 vaccination. This rearrangement joins TRBV11-2 to TRBJ1-6, with 7 bases lining up with TRBD1. As DNA, the CDR3 is TGTGCCAGCAGCTTGGGACAGACCCATAATTCACCCCTCCACTTT. It is translated as CASSLGQTHNSPLHF.